Presented here are 2 T cell receptor beta chains from one specimen sequenced in a study of spatial heterogeneity in lung cancer. Whole-study results and caveats: Counts of expanded alpha and beta TCRs within tumors tracked the tumor nonsynonymous mutation count.

Time point reported: sample taken at primary tumor resection. TCRdb fed the 5' RACE reads into MiXCR, producing one record per CDR3 protein. The sample includes about 6,500 distinct CDR3 sequences, about an eighth seen only once; the top ten take about 8.1%. Antigens of these TCRs are unknown. Sample: lung tumor tissue, taken at surgery. These receptors originate from a male donor with early-stage non-small cell lung cancer.

V gene TRBV20-1 combines with J gene TRBJ1-1; no clear D gene. This CDR3 contains 15 residues. Germline lookup yields CDR1 DFQATT and CDR2 SNEGSKA (reference sequence). The V gene lost 0 bases and the J gene lost 1 base, with 12 bases spanning the gap. The CDR3 DNA follows: TGCAGTGCTAGAGATTTTGTCTGGGAGAACACTGAAGCTTTCTTT. Protein product: CSARDFVWENTEAFF.

This clonotype qualifies as medium-sized. The rearrangement uses TRBV19 and TRBJ1-2, with TRBD1 as a possible D gene (5 bases). Trimming cost V 9 bases and J 0 bases, with 14 bases left between them. Germline CDR1 is LNHDA and CDR2 is SQIVND (reference sequence). The length of the CDR3 is 14 residues. The DNA of the CDR3 is TGTGCCAGCCACTCCCTGGGGGCTAACTATGGCTACACCTTC. It specifies CASHSLGANYGYTF.